Following are 13 T cell receptor beta chains from one sample sequenced in a study of cytomegalovirus exposure and HLA in healthy donors. The primer mix had 60 Vbeta and 13 Jbeta primers. Sequenced by immunoSEQ multiplex PCR; TCRdb stores in-frame clones only, minus some. The sample lists about 200,000 clones, about 78% occurring once. Specimen: PBMCs. The source of these receptors is a woman in her 30s in good health and CMV-seronegative.

The V call is TRBV2, the J call TRBJ1-4; perhaps TRBD1 as D (5 bases). CDR1 and CDR2 (germline): SNHLY, FYNNEI. Trimming removed 6 bases from V and 5 bases from J, with 16 bases in between. The CDR3 spans 15 residues. The CDR3 sequence is CASSVTGGENEKLFF. The CDR3 DNA reads as TGTGCCAGCAGCGTCACGGGGGGGGAAAATGAAAAACTGTTTTTT.

This clone came up a few times. J is TRBJ1-1 and V is TRBV10-3, with TRBD1 matching 9 bases. The germline gives CDR1 ENHRY, CDR2 SYGVKD. Trimming took 8 bases from V and 1 from J; bases not matched to a gene: 23. The CDR3 is made up of 20 amino acids. The CDR3 is CAIGTSKTPGQGGSNTEAFF. In DNA form, the CDR3 reads TGTGCCATCGGCACAAGTAAGACCCCGGGACAGGGTGGGTCGAACACTGAAGCTTTCTTT.

The chain employs TRBV28 and TRBJ2-7; 7 bases agree with TRBD1. Losses at the gene ends were 4 bases for V and 1 base for J; bases not matched to a gene: 10. CDR3 length equals 16 residues. Germline CDR1 MDHEN, CDR2 SYDVKM. This CDR3 is CASSYDPATGSYEQYF. CDR3 nucleotide sequence: TGTGCCAGCAGTTATGATCCTGCGACAGGGTCCTACGAGCAGTACTTC.

V and J are TRBV30 and TRBJ2-2, with 8 positions matching TRBD2. Germline CDR1 GTSNPN, CDR2 SVGIG (reference sequence). The CDR3 contains 14 residues. The V gene end was trimmed by 5 bases and the J gene end by 3 bases; junction bases not matched to a gene: 5. This chain's CDR3 is CAWASGSYTGELFF. CDR3 bases: TGTGCCTGGGCTAGCGGGTCCTACACCGGGGAGCTGTTTTTT.

The gene calls are TRBV5-4 and TRBJ1-5, with 7 bases lining up with TRBD1. The V gene end was trimmed by 1 base and the J gene end by 1 base; junction bases not matched to a gene: 2. Per the germline V gene, CDR1 is SGHNT and CDR2 is YYREEE (reference sequence). The CDR3 has 15 residues. The CDR3 coding sequence is TGTGCCAGCAGCTTGATGGGACAGAGCAATCAGCCCCAGCATTTT. Encoded protein: CASSLMGQSNQPQHF.

There are a few counts of this clone. J is TRBJ1-5 and V is TRBV30, with D unclear. This CDR3 has 14 residues. V was cut by 2 bases and J by 1 base, with 9 bases left in between. Per germline, CDR1 GTSNPN and CDR2 SVGIG (reference sequence). CDR3 coding DNA: TGTGCCTGGAGTAAACAGCTAAGCAATCAGCCCCAGCATTTT. This gives the protein CAWSKQLSNQPQHF.

The chain has TRBV9 and TRBJ1-3; the match to TRBD1 covers 7 bases. Germline V gene lookup returns CDR1 SGDLS and CDR2 YYNGEE. There are 16 residues in the CDR3. With V trimmed by 0 bases and J by 0 bases, 3 bases remained unmatched. Here the CDR3 DNA reads TGTGCCAGCAGCGTAGAAGCAGGGGGCTCTGGAAACACCATATATTTT. It translates to CASSVEAGGSGNTIYF.

This sequence joins TRBV28 and TRBJ2-5; TRBD2 agrees at 11 bases. Trimming at V came to 3 bases and at J to 5 bases, leaving 8 bases not matched to a gene. Germline V gives CDR1 MDHEN, CDR2 SYDVKM. This CDR3 is built from 16 residues. The CDR3 loop is CASSFSGRASRETQYF. The CDR3, as DNA: TGTGCCAGCAGTTTTAGCGGGAGGGCCAGCCGGGAGACCCAGTACTTC.

The chain has TRBV2 and TRBJ2-3; 11 bases are a match to TRBD2. This CDR3 spans 15 amino acids. The germline V gene has CDR1 SNHLY and CDR2 FYNNEI. V shed 6 bases, J shed 4 bases, and the junction held 6 bases outside the gene matches. The CDR3 loop is CASRASGRRPDTQYF. In DNA, the CDR3 is TGTGCCAGCAGGGCTAGCGGGAGGAGACCAGATACGCAGTATTTT.

The CDR3 DNA sequence: TGTGCCAGCAGTGGAACGAGGTTAGGAAAACTGTTTTTT. The encoded protein is CASSGTRLGKLFF. The chain employs TRBV27 and TRBJ1-4; D unclear. Trimming took off 5 bases at V and 10 bases at J, with 14 bases between the two ends. The CDR3 runs 13 residues. Germline loops: CDR1 MNHEY, CDR2 SMNVEV (reference sequence).

For the CDR3, the DNA is TGTGCCAGTAGTAGACCCAGGGCGAACACCGGGGAGCTGTTTTTT. It is translated as CASSRPRANTGELFF. The chain combines TRBV19 with TRBJ2-2, with D perhaps matching TRBD1 (5 bases). Germline assignment: CDR1 LNHDA and CDR2 SQIVND (reference sequence). Deletions cut 4 bases from V and 0 bases from J, with 9 bases between. This CDR3 contains 15 residues.

The chain recombines TRBV19 with TRBJ2-7, with D maybe TRBD1 (5 bases). Germline-derived CDR1 and CDR2 are LNHDA and SQIVND (reference sequence). This CDR3 region has 14 residues. The germline V and J ends were trimmed by 4 bases and 2 bases, with 12 bases remaining between them. CDR3 loop: CASSRAGPPYEQYF. CDR3 sequence (DNA): TGTGCCAGTAGTAGGGCAGGGCCCCCCTACGAGCAGTACTTC.

CDR3: CASSQQPHRRGSYEQYF. The DNA for the CDR3 is TGCGCCAGCAGCCAACAACCTCACCGGAGAGGGTCCTACGAGCAGTACTTC. V gene TRBV4-1 combines with J gene TRBJ2-7; weak D call: TRBD2 (5 bases). The V end lost 2 bases, the J end lost 1 base, and 18 bases lay between the germline ends. Germline assignment: CDR1 MGHRA and CDR2 YSYEKL. This CDR3 spans 17 amino acids.